Here is one T cell receptor beta chain with its context. Its antigen is not identified. The sample originates from a study of CD4 T cells in relation to SARS-CoV-2 and coronaviruses. Study as a whole: Convalescent patients were under ten males and a handful of females; two were Hispanic. Shared crossreactive spike epitopes were mapped to their HLA restriction.

Using immunoSEQ multiplex PCR, the repertoire was profiled, and TCRdb retains in-frame clones only, with some absent. The data contain approximately 43,000 clones, roughly 84% of them seen just once; the ten biggest clones take up 1% to 1.5%. Cryopreserved PBMCs were CD4-enriched, then split into naive and memory cells. More than 7.5 x 10^4 naive or memory CD4+ cells were cultured with CEF peptides for under twelve days. The CDR3 spans 16 residues. Trimming took 6 bases from V and 10 from J; bases not matched to a gene: 11. Looked up from germline, CDR1 is LNHDA and CDR2 is SQIVND (reference sequence).

The material sequenced was naive CD4+ T cells from PBMCs, cultured in vitro. Subset specified: naive CD4+ T cells isolated by negative enrichment. The TCR originated in an adult with COVID-19. The rearrangement joins TRBV19 to TRBJ1-6; 11 bases align to TRBD1. The CDR3 sequence is CASRTRSGQGGSPLHF. The CDR3 coding sequence is TGTGCCAGTAGGACGAGGTCGGGACAGGGGGGATCACCCCTCCACTTT. Using reference TRBV19 and TRBJ1-6 for the parts outside the CDR3, the full variable domain is DGGITQSPKYLFRKEGQNVTLSCEQNLNHDAMYWYRQDPGQGLRLIYYSQIVNDFQKGDIAEGYSVSREKKESFPLTVTSAQKNPTAFYLCASRTRSGQGGSPLHFGNGTRLTVT.